This passage covers 2 T cell receptor beta chains from one sample sequenced in a study of T cells in Graves' hyperthyroidism and ophthalmopathy. RNA transcripts yielded amplified TCR beta CDR3 regions. With the HTBI primer set, the TCR CDR3 went through a first round of RT-PCR. One entry per CDR3 protein, called by TCRdb with MiXCR from the multiplex PCR reads. Among hundreds of thousands of distinct CDR3 sequences listed, 16% were seen once. The sequencing input was blood. Receptors originate from a woman in her late teens or twenties with Graves' hyperthyroidism.

This clonotype was seen a handful of times. J is TRBJ2-5 and V is TRBV29-1; TRBD2 is a possible D gene (6 bases). The CDR3 is 14 residues long. CDR1 and CDR2 (germline): SQVTM, ANQGSEA. The V and J ends lost 8 bases and 10 bases respectively, with 26 bases between them. DNA for the CDR3: TGCAGCCTACTGTTGTGGGACTCCAGGGTTGACCAGTACTTC. Translation: CSLLLWDSRVDQYF.

This chain connects TRBV29-1 to TRBJ2-5, with D perhaps being TRBD1 or TRBD2 (6 bases each). The germline CDR1 and CDR2 sequences are SQVTM and ANQGSEA. Deletions cut 6 bases from V and 7 bases from J, with 21 bases between. The CDR3 has 14 residues. CDR3: CSVGTGGRTGTQYF. The CDR3 DNA follows: TGCAGCGTAGGGACCGGGGGCCGCACGGGGACCCAGTACTTC. The full variable domain, in which reference TRBV29-1 and TRBJ2-5 provide the parts outside the CDR3, is SAVISQKPSRDICQRGTSLTIQCQVDSQVTMMFWYRQQPGQSLTLIATANQGSEATYESGFVIDKFPISRPNLTFSTLTVSNMSPEDSSIYLCSVGTGGRTGTQYFGPGTRLLVL.